Following are 5 T cell receptor beta chains from one sample sequenced in a study of cytomegalovirus exposure and HLA in healthy donors. The PCR used 60 Vbeta and 13 Jbeta primers. This table comes from immunoSEQ multiplex PCR, and its TCRdb copy is limited to in-frame clones, with some not included. The repertoire includes about 89,000 clones, 76% of them detected once, and 1.4% sits in the top ten. The sample comprised PBMCs. The receptors were gathered from a male donor in good health and CMV-seronegative.

The sample holds one count of this clone. The chain couples TRBV6-5 to TRBJ2-7; D not certain. Germline loops: CDR1 MNHEY, CDR2 SVGAGI. V dropped 2 bases and J dropped 0 bases, with 14 bases sitting between them. This CDR3 contains 16 residues. CDR3 amino acids: CASSYLGRPRSYEQYF. The CDR3 DNA is TGTGCCAGCAGTTACCTAGGCCGCCCTCGCTCCTACGAGCAGTACTTC.

In its sample, this clone was seen a few times. The CDR3 sequence is CASSPTLGQVCAFF. The CDR3 coding sequence is TGTGCCAGCAGCCCGACCTTGGGACAGGTGTGTGCTTTCTTT. V usage is TRBV7-2 and J usage is TRBJ1-1, with TRBD1 matching 8 bases. J gave up 11 bases and V 5 bases, and 13 bases lay outside the gene matches. The CDR3 consists of 14 residues. Germline values: CDR1 SGHTA, CDR2 FQGNSA. The variable domain in full, completed from reference TRBV7-2 and TRBJ1-1, reads GAGVSQSPSNKVTEKGKDVELRCDPISGHTALYWYRQSLGQGLEFLIYFQGNSAPDKSGLPSDRFSAERTGGSVSTLTIQRTQQEDSAVYLCASSPTLGQVCAFFGQGTRLTVV.

As DNA, the CDR3 is TGTGCCAGCAGCTTAGACGGGAGAGGGACAGATACGCAGTATTTT. Protein: CASSLDGRGTDTQYF. The chain couples TRBV11-2 to TRBJ2-3, with D possibly TRBD2 on 6 matching bases. Looked up from germline, CDR1 is SGHAT and CDR2 is FQNNGV. This CDR3 contains 15 residues. The V end lost 0 bases, the J end lost 3 bases, and 10 bases lay between the germline ends.

The rearrangement joins TRBV27 to TRBJ2-2; 8 positions agree with TRBD1. The V segment lost 0 bases and the J segment 5 bases; nucleotides outside the gene matches: 11. Germline V gene lookup returns CDR1 MNHEY and CDR2 SMNVEV (reference sequence). The CDR3 totals 18 residues. The CDR3: CASSLSSQGAAMTGELFF. The CDR3 DNA reads as TGTGCCAGCAGTTTATCGTCCCAGGGGGCGGCGATGACCGGGGAGCTGTTTTTT.

The V gene is TRBV18, the J gene TRBJ2-7; D call uncertain. The CDR3 sequence is 16 residues long. Germline loops: CDR1 KGHSH, CDR2 LQKENI. V dropped 0 bases and J dropped 5 bases, with 17 bases sitting between them. CDR3 DNA: TGTGCCAGCTCACCACCTGGGCACTCCGTAATCCACGAGCAGTACTTC. As protein: CASSPPGHSVIHEQYF.